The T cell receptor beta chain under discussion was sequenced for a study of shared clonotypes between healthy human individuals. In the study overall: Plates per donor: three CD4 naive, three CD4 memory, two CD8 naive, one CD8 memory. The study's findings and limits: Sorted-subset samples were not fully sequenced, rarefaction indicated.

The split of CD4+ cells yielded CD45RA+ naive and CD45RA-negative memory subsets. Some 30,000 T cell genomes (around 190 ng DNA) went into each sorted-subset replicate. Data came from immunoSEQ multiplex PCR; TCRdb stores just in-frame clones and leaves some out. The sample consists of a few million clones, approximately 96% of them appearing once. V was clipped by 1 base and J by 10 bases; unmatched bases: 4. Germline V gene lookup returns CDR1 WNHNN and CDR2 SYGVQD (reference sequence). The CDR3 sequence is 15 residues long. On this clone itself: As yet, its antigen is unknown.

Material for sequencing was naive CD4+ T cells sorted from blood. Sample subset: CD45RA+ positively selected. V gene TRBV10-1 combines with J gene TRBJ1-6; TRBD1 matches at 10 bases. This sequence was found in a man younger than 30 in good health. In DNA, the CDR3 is TGCGCCAGCAGTGAGTGGACAGGGGGTAGGTCACCCCTCCACTTT. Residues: CASSEWTGGRSPLHF.